Below, 21 T cell receptor beta chains from the same sample are listed, as sequenced in a study of shared clonotypes between healthy human individuals (dated by TCRdb to the early 2020s). Library prep was done by the immunoSEQ multiplex PCR assay. Imported from immuneACCESS, the table was reduced by TCRdb to in-frame sequences with V and J called. These copies leave out some clones; in studies compared against another copy, an unresolved V gene accounts for under half, and the cause of the remainder is not known. Counted in this sample were some 1,900,000 clones; about 95% of them appeared once. The ten largest clonotypes hold more than 0.95% of the sample. CD8 naive samples consisted of CD45RO-negative cells that were positively selected for CCR7, yielding a CD45RA+CCR7+ population without TemRA cells. The sequenced sample was naive CD8+ T cells sorted from blood. Taken with the paper, the label for cell subset or site translates to: CD45RA+CCR7+. Receptors originate from a man aged 18 to 30 in good health.

J is TRBJ2-3 and V is TRBV7-9, with a weak D call TRBD2 (5 bases). The CDR3 consists of 13 residues. Germline V lookup: CDR1 SEHNR, CDR2 FQNEAQ (reference sequence). Trimming pared 10 bases from V and 6 bases from J, leaving 17 bases between. CDR3: CANSDSLADTQYF. In DNA form, the CDR3 reads TGTGCCAACTCGGACTCACTGGCGGATACGCAGTATTTT.

This clone is a singleton in its sample. This chain connects TRBV2 to TRBJ1-6, with D hard to call. CDR1 and CDR2 from the germline V gene are SNHLY and FYNNEI. The CDR3 covers 13 residues. V was clipped by 6 bases and J by 6 bases, with 9 bases between them. CDR3 sequence: CASRLGSNSPLHF. CDR3 in DNA: TGTGCCAGCAGGTTGGGGAGTAATTCACCCCTCCACTTT.

The chain uses TRBV27 and TRBJ1-2, with 9 bases matching TRBD1. The CDR3 contains 14 residues. Germline trimming cut 4 bases from V and 6 bases from J; bases unmatched to any gene: 6. CDR1 and CDR2 (germline): MNHEY, SMNVEV (reference sequence). CDR3 sequence: CASSSGQGSHGYTF. CDR3 sequence (DNA): TGTGCCAGCAGTTCGGGACAGGGCTCACATGGCTACACCTTC.

Of note for this clone: This sample includes further DNA sequences coding for the same CDR3. The chain uses TRBV6-5 and TRBJ2-1; D may correspond to TRBD1 or TRBD2 (5 bases each). Per the germline V gene, CDR1 is MNHEY and CDR2 is SVGAGI. This CDR3 is 14 amino acids long. Trimming pared 0 bases from V and 5 bases from J, leaving 8 bases between. CDR3 coding DNA: TGTGCCAGCAGTTACTCCGGGACCGACAATGAGCAGTTCTTC. Residues: CASSYSGTDNEQFF.

The chain carries TRBV27 and TRBJ2-7; D is perhaps TRBD1 or TRBD2 (6 bases each). The germline V gene encodes CDR1 MNHEY and CDR2 SMNVEV (reference sequence). The CDR3 runs 14 residues. V was shortened by 6 bases and J by 2 bases, with 14 bases between the two germline ends. This CDR3 reads CASSIAGHPYEQYF. The CDR3 bases are TGTGCCAGCAGCATTGCGGGACACCCCTACGAGCAGTACTTC.

The gene calls are TRBV27 and TRBJ1-2; D is ambiguous. Germline CDR1 reads MNHEY; CDR2 reads SMNVEV (reference sequence). The CDR3 has 16 residues. Deletions cut 0 bases from V and 2 bases from J, with 13 bases between. CDR3 region: CASSLSVGVRNYGYTF. The CDR3 coding sequence is TGTGCCAGCAGTTTATCGGTCGGGGTTCGGAACTATGGCTACACCTTC.

The chain links TRBV5-1 to TRBJ1-1; D possibly corresponds to TRBD1 (6 bases). Between the trimmed V and J ends, which lost 3 bases and 4 bases, there was a span of 13 bases. This CDR3 comprises 14 residues. The germline CDR1 and CDR2 sequences are SGHRS and YFSETQ. The CDR3, as DNA: TGCGCCAGCAGCTGGGGAACAGGGACCACTGAAGCTTTCTTT. Translation gives CASSWGTGTTEAFF.

The genes are TRBV13 and TRBJ1-3, with unresolved D. Between the trimmed V and J ends, which lost 3 bases and 3 bases, there was a span of 9 bases. The CDR3 spans 14 residues. Germline lookup yields CDR1 PRHDT and CDR2 FYEKMQ (reference sequence). The CDR3 loop is CASSFFSDGNTIYF. DNA of the CDR3: TGTGCCAGCAGCTTTTTTTCGGATGGAAACACCATATATTTT. Using reference TRBV13 and TRBJ1-3 for the parts outside the CDR3, the full variable domain is AAGVIQSPRHLIKEKRETATLKCYPIPRHDTVYWYQQGPGQDPQFLISFYEKMQSDKGSIPDRFSAQQFSDYHSELNMSSLELGDSALYFCASSFFSDGNTIYFGEGSWLTVV.

This clone was observed a single time. The sample has other DNA sequences that encode this CDR3 too. The genes are TRBV9 and TRBJ2-5; possible D gene TRBD1, 6 bases. V was cut by 0 bases and J by 5 bases, with 8 bases left in between. CDR1 SGDLS and CDR2 YYNGEE come from the germline V gene. The CDR3 is 13 amino acids. The CDR3 DNA follows: TGTGCCAGCAGCGTAGCAGGGGTGGAGACCCAGTACTTC. Its protein is CASSVAGVETQYF.

J is TRBJ1-2 and V is TRBV7-9, with D maybe TRBD1 (6 bases). The CDR3 loop spans 16 amino acids. The V gene lost 5 bases and the J gene lost 5 bases, with 21 bases spanning the gap. Germline CDR1 reads SEHNR; CDR2 reads FQNEAQ (reference sequence). The CDR3 bases are TGTGCCAGCAGCGTCGCGGGGGGGCAGGAGCAGTATGGCTACACCTTC. Its protein product is CASSVAGGQEQYGYTF.

V and J are TRBV27 and TRBJ2-1; no reliable D call. Per germline, CDR1 MNHEY and CDR2 SMNVEV (reference sequence). V lost 6 bases and J 8 bases, leaving 14 bases between the germline ends. The CDR3 is made up of 13 amino acids. CDR3 sequence: CASRLTVLYEQFF. CDR3 nucleotides: TGTGCCAGCAGGCTGACGGTACTGTATGAGCAGTTCTTC.

This sequence joins TRBV7-9 and TRBJ2-5; 13 nucleotides match TRBD2. Germline CDR1 reads SEHNR; CDR2 reads FQNEAQ (reference sequence). The junction had 11 bases not matched to a gene; V was cut back by 2 bases and J by 5 bases. The CDR3 length is 18 residues. The chain's CDR3 is CASSLFPGLAGEKETQYF. For the CDR3, the DNA is TGTGCCAGCAGCTTATTCCCCGGACTAGCGGGAGAAAAGGAGACCCAGTACTTC.

The J gene is TRBJ2-2, the V gene TRBV4-1, with D unresolved. Trimming removed 3 bases at V and 6 bases at J, with 8 bases between. The CDR3 has 13 amino acids. Germline V CDR1 and CDR2: MGHRA, YSYEKL. The CDR3 DNA reads TGCGCCAGCAGCCACTTAGCTCCCGGGGAGCTGTTTTTT. Translating it yields CASSHLAPGELFF.

The chain joins TRBV7-3 to TRBJ2-1; D is possibly TRBD1 (6 bases). The CDR3 contains 13 residues. Germline loops: CDR1 SGHTA, CDR2 FQGTGA. V was shortened by 6 bases and J by 3 bases, with 9 bases between the two germline ends. The chain's CDR3 is CASSRDNYNEQFF. CDR3 DNA: TGTGCCAGCAGTCGGGACAACTACAATGAGCAGTTCTTC.

The chain carries TRBV30 and TRBJ2-1; 8 positions match TRBD1. Per the germline V gene, CDR1 is GTSNPN and CDR2 is SVGIG (reference sequence). The CDR3 is 16 amino acids. Germline trimming cut 0 bases from V and 4 bases from J; bases unmatched to any gene: 8. CDR3 coding DNA: TGTGCCTGGAGTGTAGTCAGGGGGCCCCCTTACAATGAGCAGTTCTTC. Translation: CAWSVVRGPPYNEQFF. Based on the CDR3 plus reference TRBV30 and TRBJ2-1, the full variable domain is SQTIHQWPATLVQPVGSPLSLECTVEGTSNPNLYWYRQAAGRGLQLLFYSVGIGQISSEVPQNLSASRPQDRQFILSSKKLLLSDSGFYLCAWSVVRGPPYNEQFFGPGTRLTVL.

V gene TRBV6-5 combines with J gene TRBJ1-1; perhaps TRBD1 as D (6 bases). Germline V gives CDR1 MNHEY, CDR2 SVGAGI. The CDR3 consists of 12 residues. The germline V and J ends were trimmed by 5 bases and 11 bases, with 15 bases remaining between them. CDR3 sequence reads: CASSQPGQRAFF. For the CDR3, the DNA is TGTGCCAGCAGTCAACCGGGACAACGGGCTTTCTTT.

V and J are TRBV5-4 and TRBJ2-1; 13 nucleotides agree with TRBD2. V lost 4 bases and J lost 3; bases outside the gene matches: 1. The CDR3 has 15 amino acids. Germline assignment: CDR1 SGHNT and CDR2 YYREEE (reference sequence). CDR3 sequence: CASSGLAGVYNEQFF. CDR3 coding DNA: TGTGCCAGCAGCGGACTAGCGGGGGTCTACAATGAGCAGTTCTTC.

The CDR3 bases are TGTGCCACCAGCCCTCTACAGAGCGCCTACAATGAGCAGTTCTTC. Translated, it gives CATSPLQSAYNEQFF. This chain joins TRBV15 and TRBJ2-1; D call uncertain. Germline V gives CDR1 LNHNV, CDR2 YYDKDF (reference sequence). The CDR3 has 15 residues. V lost 5 bases and J 2 bases, leaving 13 bases between the germline ends.

The chain joins TRBV9 to TRBJ2-3; D ambiguous. This CDR3 is built from 13 residues. From germline, CDR1 is SGDLS and CDR2 YYNGEE. V was cut by 4 bases and J by 5 bases, with 11 bases left in between. As DNA, the CDR3 is TGTGCCAGCAGCCCGAATAGTGGAGATACGCAGTATTTT. Translating gives CASSPNSGDTQYF.

This clone was seen more than once but under ten times. The sample has other DNA sequences that encode this CDR3 too. J is TRBJ2-1 and V is TRBV5-4; D unclear. Germline CDR1 is SGHNT and CDR2 is YYREEE (reference sequence). This CDR3 is built from 11 residues. The V and J ends lost 0 bases and 7 bases respectively, with 2 bases between them. The CDR3 coding sequence is TGTGCCAGCAGCTTGGGTAATGAGCAGTTCTTC. As protein: CASSLGNEQFF.

The chain carries TRBV27 and TRBJ2-2; D might be TRBD1 (6 bases). The CDR3 has 16 amino acids. V was clipped by 5 bases and J by 13 bases, with 26 bases between them. CDR1 and CDR2 (germline): MNHEY, SMNVEV (reference sequence). This CDR3 is CASSRITGNSFYRLFF. As DNA, the CDR3 is TGTGCCAGCAGTCGAATTACAGGGAACTCATTCTATAGGCTGTTTTTT.